The entry below gives a single T cell receptor (beta chain) sequence along with its context. Libraries were prepared by immunoSEQ multiplex PCR; TCRdb keeps only in-frame clonotypes and omits some of them. The profile shows 250,000 to 350,000 clones, roughly 85% of them singletons. The data were obtained in a study of blood T cell repertoires in COVID-19. Germline V gene sequence: CDR1 SEHNR, CDR2 FQNEAQ (reference sequence). The trim removed 5 bases at V and 5 bases at J, leaving 11 bases unmatched. CDR3 length: 15 amino acids. Two negative PCRs, clearance, or symptom resolution characterized the recovered Cohort 3 donors.

This chain links TRBV7-9 with TRBJ1-2; TRBD1 matches at 7 bases. The sequencing input was PBMCs or T cells enriched from blood (not recorded which). The TCR comes from a woman aged 25 to 45 who had recovered from COVID-19. Written as DNA, the CDR3 is TGTGCCAGCAGCCCCTTTATGGGACAGAAATATGGCTACACCTTC. Encoded protein: CASSPFMGQKYGYTF.